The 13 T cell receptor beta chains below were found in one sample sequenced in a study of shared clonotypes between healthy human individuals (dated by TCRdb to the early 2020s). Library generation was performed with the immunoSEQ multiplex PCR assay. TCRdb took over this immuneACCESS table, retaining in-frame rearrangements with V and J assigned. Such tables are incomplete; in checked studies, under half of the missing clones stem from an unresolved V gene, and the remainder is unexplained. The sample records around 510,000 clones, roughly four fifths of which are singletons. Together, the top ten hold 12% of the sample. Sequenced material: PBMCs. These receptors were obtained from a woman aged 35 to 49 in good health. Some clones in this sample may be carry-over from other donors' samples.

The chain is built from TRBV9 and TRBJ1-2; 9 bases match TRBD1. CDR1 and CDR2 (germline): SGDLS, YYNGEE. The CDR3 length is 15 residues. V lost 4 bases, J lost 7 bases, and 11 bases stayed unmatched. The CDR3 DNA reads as TGTGCCAGCAGCTCCCTGGGGGACAGGGAGCCTGGCTACACCTTC. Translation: CASSSLGDREPGYTF. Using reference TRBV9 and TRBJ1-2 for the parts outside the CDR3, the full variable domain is DSGVTQTPKHLITATGQRVTLRCSPRSGDLSVYWYQQSLDQGLQFLIQYYNGEERAKGNILERFSAQQFPDLHSELNLSSLELGDSALYFCASSSLGDREPGYTFGSGTRLTVV.

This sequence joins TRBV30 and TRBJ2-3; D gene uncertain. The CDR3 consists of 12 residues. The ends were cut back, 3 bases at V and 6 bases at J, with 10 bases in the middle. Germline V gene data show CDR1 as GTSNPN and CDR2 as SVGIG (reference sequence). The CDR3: CAWRADHDTQYF. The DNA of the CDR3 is TGTGCCTGGAGAGCTGATCATGATACGCAGTATTTT.

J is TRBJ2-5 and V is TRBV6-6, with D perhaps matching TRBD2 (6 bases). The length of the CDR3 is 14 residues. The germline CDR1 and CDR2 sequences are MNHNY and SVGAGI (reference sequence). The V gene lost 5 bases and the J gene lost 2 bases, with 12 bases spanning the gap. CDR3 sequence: CASSPAGNQETQYF. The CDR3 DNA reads TGTGCCAGCAGTCCCGCGGGGAATCAAGAGACCCAGTACTTC.

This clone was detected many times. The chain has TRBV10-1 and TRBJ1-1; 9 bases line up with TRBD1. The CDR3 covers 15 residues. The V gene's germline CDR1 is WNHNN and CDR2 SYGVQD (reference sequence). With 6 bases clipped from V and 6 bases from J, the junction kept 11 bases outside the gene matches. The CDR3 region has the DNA TGCGCCAGCAGGGACAGGGGTAAGACCCAAGCTGAAGCTTTCTTT. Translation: CASRDRGKTQAEAFF.

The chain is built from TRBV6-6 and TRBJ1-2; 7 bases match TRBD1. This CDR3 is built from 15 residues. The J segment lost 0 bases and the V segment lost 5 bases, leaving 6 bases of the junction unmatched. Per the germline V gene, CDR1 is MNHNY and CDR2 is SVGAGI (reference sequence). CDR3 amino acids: CASSTRDSSNYGYTF. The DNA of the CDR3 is TGTGCCAGCAGTACCCGGGACAGCTCTAACTATGGCTACACCTTC.

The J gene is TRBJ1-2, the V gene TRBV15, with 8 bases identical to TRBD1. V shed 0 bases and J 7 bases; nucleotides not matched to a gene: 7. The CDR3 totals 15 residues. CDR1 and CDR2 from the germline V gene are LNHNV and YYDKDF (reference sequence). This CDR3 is CATSRDRTGIAGYTF. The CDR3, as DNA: TGTGCCACCAGCAGAGACCGGACAGGGATCGCTGGCTACACCTTC.

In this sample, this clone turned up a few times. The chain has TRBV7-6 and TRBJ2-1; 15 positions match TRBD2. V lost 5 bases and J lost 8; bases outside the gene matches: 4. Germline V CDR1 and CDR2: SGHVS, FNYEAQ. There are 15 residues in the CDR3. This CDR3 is CASSLGLAGGDEQFF. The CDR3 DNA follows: TGTGCCAGCAGCCTGGGACTAGCGGGAGGAGATGAGCAGTTCTTC.

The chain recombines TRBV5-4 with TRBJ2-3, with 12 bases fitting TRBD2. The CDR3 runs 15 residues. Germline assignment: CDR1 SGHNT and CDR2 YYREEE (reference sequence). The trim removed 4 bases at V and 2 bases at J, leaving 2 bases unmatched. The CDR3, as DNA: TGTGCCAGCAGCCGACTAGCGGGAGACACAGATACGCAGTATTTT. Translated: CASSRLAGDTDTQYF.

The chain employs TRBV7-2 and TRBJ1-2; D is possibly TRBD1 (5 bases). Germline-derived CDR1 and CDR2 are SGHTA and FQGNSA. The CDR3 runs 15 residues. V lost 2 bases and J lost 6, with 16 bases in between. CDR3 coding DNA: TGTGCCAGCAGCTTAACCCAGGGAGGTTGGGATGGCTACACCTTC. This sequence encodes CASSLTQGGWDGYTF.

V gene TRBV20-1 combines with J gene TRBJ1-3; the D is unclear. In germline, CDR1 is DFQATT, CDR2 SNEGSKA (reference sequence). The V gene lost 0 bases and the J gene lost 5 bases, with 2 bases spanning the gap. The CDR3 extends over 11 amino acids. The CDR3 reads CSARDRNTIYF. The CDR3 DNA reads TGCAGTGCTAGAGATCGAAACACCATATATTTT.

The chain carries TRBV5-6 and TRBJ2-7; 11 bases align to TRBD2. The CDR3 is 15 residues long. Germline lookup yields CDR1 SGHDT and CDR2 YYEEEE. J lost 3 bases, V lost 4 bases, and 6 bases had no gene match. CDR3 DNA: TGTGCCAGCAGCCCCGGGACTAGCGGACTCTACGAGCAGTACTTC. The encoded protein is CASSPGTSGLYEQYF.

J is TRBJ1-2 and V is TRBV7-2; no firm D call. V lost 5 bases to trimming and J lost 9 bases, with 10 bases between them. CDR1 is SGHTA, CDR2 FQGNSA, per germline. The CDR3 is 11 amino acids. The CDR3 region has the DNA TGTGCCAGCAGCCCCAGGATCAGCTACACCTTC. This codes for CASSPRISYTF.

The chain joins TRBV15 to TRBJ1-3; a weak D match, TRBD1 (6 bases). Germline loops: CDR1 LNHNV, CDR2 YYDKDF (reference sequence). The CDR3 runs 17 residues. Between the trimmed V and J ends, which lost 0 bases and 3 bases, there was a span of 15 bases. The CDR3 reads CATSRDVMGAGGNTIYF. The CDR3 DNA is TGTGCCACCAGCAGAGATGTTATGGGGGCTGGTGGAAACACCATATATTTT.